The T cell receptor beta chain under discussion was sequenced for a study of blood T cell repertoires in COVID-19. The CDR3 is 12 residues long. V lost 2 bases and J lost 8, with 12 bases in between. Per germline, CDR1 GTSNPN and CDR2 SVGIG (reference sequence). This table comes from immunoSEQ multiplex PCR, and its TCRdb copy is limited to in-frame clones, with some not included. The top ten hold 5.5% to 8% of the sample, which has roughly 320,000 clones, 85% to 90% seen once. The sequenced material came from peripheral blood. V and J are TRBV30 and TRBJ1-2; unclear D gene. The sequence derives from a woman in her forties or fifties with COVID-19, enrolled during active disease. CDR3 amino acids: CAWSSDTGGYTF. CDR3 nucleotides: TGTGCCTGGAGTTCCGACACGGGGGGCTACACCTTC.